This T cell receptor beta chain was obtained from a study of type 1 regulatory T cells. As for the study in general: An in vitro protocol generated T-allo10, a Tr1-enriched, alloantigen-specific CD4 T cell product.

TCRdb independently ran MiXCR on the reads; one entry per CDR3 protein. The top ten clones hold about 2% of a sample with about 62,000 distinct CDR3 sequences, approximately 60% of them seen once. The CDR3 loop spans 15 amino acids. V lost 2 bases to trimming and J lost 4 bases; unmatched junction nucleotides: 1. CDR1 is WSHSY and CDR2 is SAAADI in the germline V gene. A note on this clonotype: Its antigen is not known.

The chain joins TRBV10-2 to TRBJ2-7; 14 bases line up with TRBD2. The receptor comes from a human donor in good health. Sequencing was carried out using cultured non-Tr1 T cells, either the whole culture or a sorted T cell fraction (not recorded which). CDR3 loop: CASSEGTSGRYEQYF. CDR3 sequence (DNA): TGCGCCAGCAGTGAGGGGACTAGCGGGAGATACGAGCAGTACTTC.